This entry lists 32 T cell receptor beta chains sequenced from one sample in a study of T cells after yellow fever vaccination. TCRdb re-called the 5' RACE reads with MiXCR, one entry per CDR3 protein. Counted here are over 300,000 distinct CDR3 sequences, roughly 4.3% occurring once; the ten biggest clones make up approximately 23%. Here the sequenced sample was PBMCs, taken 5 days after the yellow fever booster vaccination. The origin of the receptors is a man aged 18 to 29 who received the YFV17D yellow fever vaccine.

The chain couples TRBV12-3 or TRBV12-4 to TRBJ2-3; no firm D call. Deletions cut 2 bases from V and 0 bases from J, with 15 bases between. The CDR3 totals 17 residues. The CDR3 coding sequence is TGTGCCAGCAGTTTACTCCGGACGGCTCAAAGCACAGATACGCAGTATTTT. Its translation: CASSLLRTAQSTDTQYF.

In its sample, this clonotype was seen many times. V and J are TRBV4-2 and TRBJ2-1, with 8 positions matching TRBD2. CDR1 is LGHNA and CDR2 is YNFKEQ in the germline V gene. The length of the CDR3 is 15 residues. J gave up 5 bases and V 6 bases, and 9 bases lay outside the gene matches. The CDR3 region has the DNA TGTGCCAGCAGTACACGGGGGGGGCACGACAATGAGCAGTTCTTC. This gives the protein CASSTRGGHDNEQFF.

Only a few counts were recorded for this clonotype. The chain combines TRBV5-1 with TRBJ1-1; 11 bases line up with TRBD1. The CDR3 extends over 13 amino acids. Germline V gene data show CDR1 as SGHRS and CDR2 as YFSETQ. J was trimmed by 6 bases and V by 6 bases; bases with no gene match: 4. The CDR3 DNA is TGCGCCAGCAAGGGACAGGGGGTCGCTGAAGCTTTCTTT. Translated, it gives CASKGQGVAEAFF. Full variable domain (rest looked up from reference TRBV5-1 and TRBJ1-1): KAGVTQTPRYLIKTRGQQVTLSCSPISGHRSVSWYQQTPGQGLQFLFEYFSETQRNKGNFPGRFSGRQFSNSRSEMNVSTLELGDSALYLCASKGQGVAEAFFGQGTRLTVV.

This clonotype was counted many times. V is TRBV6-5 and J is TRBJ2-1, with D possibly called TRBD1 or TRBD2 (5 bases each). Trimming took off 7 bases at V and 2 bases at J, with 15 bases between the two ends. Germline CDR1 is MNHEY and CDR2 is SVGAGI. The CDR3 is 15 amino acids. This CDR3 is CASTTGLPAYNEQFF. The DNA for the CDR3 is TGTGCCAGCACCACAGGACTGCCTGCCTACAATGAGCAGTTCTTC.

This clonotype was seen only a few times. The rearrangement links TRBV5-1 to TRBJ1-1; tentative D call: TRBD1 (6 bases). There are 14 residues in the CDR3. Per germline, CDR1 SGHRS and CDR2 YFSETQ. V was shortened by 4 bases and J by 8 bases, with 18 bases between the two germline ends. The CDR3 sequence: CASSPQEGVGEAFF. DNA of the CDR3: TGCGCCAGCAGCCCCCAGGAGGGGGTAGGCGAAGCTTTCTTT.

V and J are TRBV5-5 and TRBJ2-5, with D perhaps TRBD1 (6 bases). Germline CDR1 SGHKS, CDR2 YYEKEE (reference sequence). The CDR3 is made up of 12 amino acids. V gave up 5 bases and J gave up 5 bases, with 10 bases separating them. The CDR3 coding sequence is TGTGCCAGCAGACTGGGGGCGGAGACCCAGTACTTC. Translated: CASRLGAETQYF.

There are many counts of this clonotype. The V call is TRBV5-5, the J call TRBJ1-1; no definite D call. From germline, CDR1 is SGHKS and CDR2 YYEKEE (reference sequence). The CDR3 sequence is 12 residues long. V was clipped by 5 bases and J by 8 bases, with 13 bases between them. CDR3 residues: CASSFAVTEAFF. In DNA form, the CDR3 reads TGTGCCAGCAGTTTCGCGGTGACGGAAGCTTTCTTT.

V gene TRBV7-2 combines with J gene TRBJ1-3; TRBD1 is a possible D gene (6 bases). From germline, CDR1 is SGHTA and CDR2 FQGNSA. The CDR3 consists of 16 residues. Trimming took off 6 bases at V and 0 bases at J, with 15 bases between the two ends. The CDR3: CASRPPGQSSGNTIYF. The CDR3 bases are TGTGCCAGCAGACCTCCGGGACAATCCTCTGGAAACACCATATATTTT. The whole variable domain, filled in from reference TRBV7-2 and TRBJ1-3, reads GAGVSQSPSNKVTEKGKDVELRCDPISGHTALYWYRQSLGQGLEFLIYFQGNSAPDKSGLPSDRFSAERTGGSVSTLTIQRTQQEDSAVYLCASRPPGQSSGNTIYFGEGSWLTVV.

This clonotype came up a few times. This CDR3 is CASSSSGGTYNSPLHF. DNA for the CDR3: TGTGCCAGCAGCTCGTCTGGGGGGACCTATAATTCACCCCTCCACTTT. This chain links TRBV6-1 with TRBJ1-6, with D possibly TRBD1 on 5 matching bases. CDR3 length: 16 amino acids. Germline CDR1 and CDR2: MNHNS and SASEGT. The V end lost 6 bases, the J end lost 2 bases, and 14 bases lay between the germline ends.

There are a few counts of this clonotype. The chain carries TRBV6-2 or TRBV6-3 and TRBJ2-5; D uncertain. Germline-derived CDR1 and CDR2 are MNHEY and SVGEGT. V lost 2 bases, J lost 3 bases, and 7 bases lay in between. The CDR3 consists of 13 residues. The CDR3 is CASSYGPKETQYF. The CDR3 DNA is TGTGCCAGCAGTTACGGTCCGAAAGAGACCCAGTACTTC.

The CDR3 protein is CASSPRTGRQETQYF. DNA of the CDR3: TGTGCCAGCTCACCAAGGACAGGGAGGCAAGAGACCCAGTACTTC. The chain links TRBV18 to TRBJ2-5, with 8 nucleotides matching TRBD1. The V gene's germline CDR1 is KGHSH and CDR2 LQKENI. V lost 2 bases and J lost 2; bases outside the gene matches: 4. The CDR3 sequence is 15 residues long.

This clonotype was seen more than once but under ten times. This chain's CDR3 is CASSDPSGGSLNEQFF. CDR3 coding DNA: TGTGCCAGCAGCGATCCTAGCGGGGGATCTCTCAATGAGCAGTTCTTC. The chain is built from TRBV4-2 and TRBJ2-1; TRBD2 agrees at 10 bases. V trimming: 5 bases; J trimming: 6 bases; junction bases outside the gene matches: 10. The germline V gene has CDR1 LGHNA and CDR2 YNFKEQ. The CDR3 is made up of 16 amino acids.

This sequence joins TRBV5-1 and TRBJ1-5, with D maybe TRBD1 (6 bases). Germline V gene data show CDR1 as SGHRS and CDR2 as YFSETQ. The germline V and J ends were trimmed by 4 bases and 5 bases, with 10 bases remaining between them. The CDR3 has 13 amino acids. The CDR3 sequence is CASSRDTDQPQHF. CDR3 bases: TGCGCCAGCAGCAGGGACACGGATCAGCCCCAGCATTTT.

V is TRBV20-1 and J is TRBJ2-7; possibly TRBD1 for D (6 bases). The ends were cut back, 3 bases at V and 2 bases at J, with 11 bases in the middle. The germline V gene encodes CDR1 DFQATT and CDR2 SNEGSKA (reference sequence). The CDR3 sequence is 13 residues long. The CDR3 reads CSARSAGAYEQYF. Written as DNA, the CDR3 is TGCAGTGCTAGGTCGGCAGGGGCCTACGAGCAGTACTTC.

At least ten counts were recorded for this clonotype. The CDR3 region is CSARDYGTGEQYV. CDR3 in DNA: TGCAGTGCTAGAGATTATGGGACTGGGGAGCAGTACGTC. V and J are TRBV20-1 and TRBJ2-7; D may be TRBD2 (6 bases). V was cut by 0 bases and J by 7 bases, with 13 bases left in between. This CDR3 is 13 amino acids long. Germline values: CDR1 DFQATT, CDR2 SNEGSKA (reference sequence).

The V and J genes are TRBV7-6 and TRBJ2-1; 11 nucleotides agree with TRBD2. The length of the CDR3 is 16 residues. Unmatched junction bases numbered 6, after V lost 2 bases and J lost 6 bases. Per the germline V gene, CDR1 is SGHVS and CDR2 is FNYEAQ. This CDR3 reads CASSLTVAGGLNEQFF. The CDR3, as DNA: TGTGCCAGCAGCTTAACCGTAGCGGGGGGGCTCAATGAGCAGTTCTTC.

This clonotype came up many times. The J gene is TRBJ2-2, the V gene TRBV5-6, with 7 bases matching TRBD1. CDR3 size: 15 residues. V dropped 4 bases and J dropped 4; count of bases not matched to a gene: 7. Germline-derived CDR1 and CDR2 are SGHDT and YYEEEE. CDR3 loop: CASSVEGAVTGELFF. The CDR3 nucleotides are TGTGCCAGCAGCGTCGAGGGGGCGGTCACCGGGGAGCTGTTTTTT.

This clonotype has only a few counts. The genes are TRBV7-6 and TRBJ1-1, with D tentatively TRBD1 (6 bases). Germline assignment: CDR1 SGHVS and CDR2 FNYEAQ. The CDR3 is made up of 14 amino acids. The V gene lost 8 bases and the J gene lost 4 bases, with 17 bases spanning the gap. CDR3 sequence (DNA): TGTGCCAGCGGCCCGGGGGGGGCGCGCACTGAAGCTTTCTTT. Translating it yields CASGPGGARTEAFF.

The V and J genes are TRBV20-1 and TRBJ1-2; D perhaps matches TRBD1 (6 bases). The CDR3 runs 12 residues. Germline V gene lookup returns CDR1 DFQATT and CDR2 SNEGSKA (reference sequence). V was shortened by 4 bases and J by 2 bases, with 8 bases between the two germline ends. For the CDR3, the DNA is TGCAGTGCTACAGGGGAGAACTATGGCTACACCTTC. This gives the protein CSATGENYGYTF.

This clonotype was detected only a few times. The rearrangement joins TRBV29-1 to TRBJ1-2, with TRBD1 matching 10 bases. This CDR3 is 15 amino acids long. Germline CDR1 SQVTM, CDR2 ANQGSEA. Trimming removed 4 bases from V and 4 bases from J; junction bases left unmatched: 9. CDR3 region: CSVAGTGDHSYGYTF. CDR3 nucleotides: TGCAGCGTTGCCGGGACAGGGGATCATAGCTATGGCTACACCTTC.

There are a few counts of this clonotype. The CDR3 nucleotides are TGTGCCCCCGAAATCCGGGGACCTATTGGCGAGCAGTACTTC. Protein sequence: CAPEIRGPIGEQYF. This chain links TRBV6-4 with TRBJ2-7; D is perhaps TRBD1 or TRBD2 (5 bases each). Trimming stripped 11 bases from V and 6 bases from J, with 23 bases between. Germline V gene sequence: CDR1 MRHNA, CDR2 SNTAGT. The CDR3 spans 14 residues.

The rearrangement joins TRBV4-2 to TRBJ1-2; D is uncertain. The CDR3 runs 14 residues. The ends were cut back, 1 base at V and 8 bases at J, with 14 bases in the middle. The germline gives CDR1 LGHNA, CDR2 YNFKEQ. This CDR3 is CASSQVGREGGYTF. In DNA form, the CDR3 reads TGTGCCAGCAGCCAAGTAGGCCGGGAGGGAGGCTACACCTTC.

This clonotype was detected only a few times. V gene TRBV4-1 combines with J gene TRBJ1-5; D may be TRBD1 (6 bases). The germline V gene has CDR1 MGHRA and CDR2 YSYEKL. The CDR3 runs 15 residues. The ends were cut back, 1 base at V and 6 bases at J, with 13 bases in the middle. The CDR3 DNA sequence: TGCGCCAGCAGCCAAGGGTCAGGGGCCGGTCAGCCCCAGCATTTT. Its translation: CASSQGSGAGQPQHF.

This clonotype was recorded at least ten times. The CDR3 reads CASSPSGGGGSTDTQYF. In DNA form, the CDR3 reads TGTGCCAGCAGCCCCTCTGGAGGGGGGGGTAGCACAGATACGCAGTATTTT. The rearrangement links TRBV7-9 to TRBJ2-3, with D perhaps TRBD2 (7 bases). The CDR3 totals 17 residues. Trimming cost V 5 bases and J 0 bases, with 18 bases left between them. Germline CDR1 reads SEHNR; CDR2 reads FQNEAQ (reference sequence).

This clonotype was found many times. This rearrangement joins TRBV4-3 to TRBJ1-6, with no clear D. Germline V gives CDR1 LGHNA, CDR2 YSLEER. Trimming took off 0 bases at V and 7 bases at J, with 10 bases between the two ends. The CDR3 is 15 amino acids. The CDR3 coding sequence is TGCGCCAGCAGCCAAGATCCAGGCTGGAATTCACCCCTCCACTTT. Its protein is CASSQDPGWNSPLHF.

There are a few counts of this clonotype. V usage is TRBV2 and J usage is TRBJ2-5; 13 bases match TRBD2. The CDR3 spans 14 residues. Germline values: CDR1 SNHLY, CDR2 FYNNEI. Trimming at V came to 6 bases and at J to 5 bases, leaving 3 bases not matched to a gene. In DNA, the CDR3 is TGTGCCAGCAGACTAGCGGGGGGGTTGGAGACCCAGTACTTC. Its translation is CASRLAGGLETQYF.

CDR3 sequence: CASSLTGGVGDTQYF. The CDR3 DNA reads as TGTGCCAGCAGCTTAACGGGGGGGGTCGGAGATACGCAGTATTTT. The chain has TRBV7-3 and TRBJ2-3; 7 bases match TRBD2. V was clipped by 0 bases and J by 5 bases; unmatched bases: 5. Germline V CDR1 and CDR2: SGHTA, FQGTGA. The CDR3 spans 15 residues.

In this sample, this clonotype turned up many times. The chain carries TRBV12-3 or TRBV12-4 and TRBJ2-7; D gene unclear. Trimming cost V 2 bases and J 0 bases, with 8 bases left between them. The CDR3 loop spans 14 amino acids. CDR3 residues: CASSLPPNSYEQYF. For the CDR3, the DNA is TGTGCCAGCAGTTTACCCCCTAACTCCTACGAGCAGTACTTC.

The V gene is TRBV28, the J gene TRBJ2-2; a weak D match, TRBD2 (5 bases). V shed 5 bases and J shed 5 bases, with 12 bases lying between them. The germline V gene encodes CDR1 MDHEN and CDR2 SYDVKM. The CDR3 sequence is 14 residues long. CDR3 amino acids: CASSHQPGTGELFF. CDR3 DNA: TGTGCCAGCAGTCATCAGCCGGGGACCGGGGAGCTGTTTTTT.

The chain is built from TRBV12-3 or TRBV12-4 and TRBJ2-5; D call uncertain. The germline V and J ends were trimmed by 8 bases and 5 bases, with 12 bases remaining between them. This CDR3 comprises 12 residues. The CDR3 DNA follows: TGTGCCAGCGCCCTCTTGGAGGAGACCCAGTACTTC. It translates to CASALLEETQYF.

This clonotype appeared a few times. The chain has TRBV5-4 and TRBJ2-3, with a tentative D call TRBD1 (6 bases). From germline, CDR1 is SGHNT and CDR2 YYREEE (reference sequence). Trimming removed 0 bases at V and 5 bases at J, with 16 bases between. The CDR3 spans 16 residues. The CDR3 sequence: CASSLVSREGEDTQYF. For the CDR3, the DNA is TGTGCCAGCAGCTTGGTTAGCCGAGAGGGGGAAGATACGCAGTATTTT.

The chain uses TRBV6-6 and TRBJ2-1, with D possibly TRBD2 on 6 matching bases. The CDR3 runs 13 residues. Germline CDR1 reads MNHNY; CDR2 reads SVGAGI (reference sequence). Between the trimmed V and J ends, which lost 8 bases and 0 bases, there was a span of 8 bases. The CDR3 DNA follows: TGTGCCAGCCAGACTAGCTCCTACAATGAGCAGTTCTTC. This sequence encodes CASQTSSYNEQFF.